By its share, the clone carrying this T cell receptor (beta chain) is medium-sized. This specimen comes from a study of breast tumors, draining lymph nodes, adjacent tissues. Between the trimmed V and J ends, which lost 3 bases and 6 bases, there was a span of 9 bases. This CDR3 spans 13 amino acids. CDR1 is SGHDN, CDR2 FVKESK, per germline. TCRdb fed the multiplex PCR reads into MiXCR, producing one record per CDR3 protein. In the table there are about 8,300 distinct CDR3 sequences, about two fifths of which are singletons. This TCR derives from a female donor with breast cancer. Some clones in this sample may be carry-over from other donors' samples. The specimen sequenced was tumor-adjacent breast tissue. The gene calls are TRBV14 and TRBJ2-1, with unresolved D. Here the CDR3 DNA reads TGTGCCAGCAGCCATATCAACCTCAATGAGCAGTTCTTC. This encodes CASSHINLNEQFF.